Sequencing of this T cell receptor (beta chain) was carried out in a study of T cells in Graves' hyperthyroidism and ophthalmopathy (dated by TCRdb to between 2018 and 2021). With respect to the entire study: Peripheral blood samples were taken at the time of initial diagnosis, prior to any treatment. To identify TCR V-J signatures that set the groups apart, the researchers used a discovery cohort of 100 patients, made up of fewer than 50 with Graves' ophthalmopathy and some 58 with stable Graves' hyperthyroidism. Whether ophthalmopathy could be predicted prospectively was tested in an independent validation cohort made up of under 20 hyperthyroidism patients plus 17 patients who later progressed to ophthalmopathy. The roughly 100 discovery patients were randomly divided into training and test sets at a 7:3 ratio. In addition, the study compared T-cell repertoires in thyroid tissue and in blood from a handful of Graves' hyperthyroidism patients. After sampling, hyperthyroidism patients received methimazole starting at 30 mg daily, and ophthalmopathy patients received high-dose intravenous methylprednisolone. The paper describes TCR Vbeta CDR3 sequencing of 135 peripheral blood samples, made up of 43 ophthalmopathy patients, more than 70 hyperthyroidism patients and 17 progressor patients. Findings and caveats that apply to the study as a whole: During validation, the model predicted progression to ophthalmopathy a median of approximately 7 months ahead of onset, with almost 71% sensitivity and about 75% specificity. Blood samples also contained most of the expanded thyroid clonotypes (frequency above 0.001), which suggests that blood repertoires may reflect thyroid immune responses. Sample size was not statistically predetermined, and investigators were not blinded to group allocation. A 13 V-J signature model separated ophthalmopathy from stable hyperthyroidism, with over 85% sensitivity and approximately 81% specificity in cross-validation and 80%/75% in testing.

The TCR beta CDR3 regions were amplified from RNA transcripts. The first round of RT-PCR for the TCR CDR3 was performed with the HTBI primer set and the Qiagen OneStep RT-PCR kit. The libraries were constructed in a second round of multiplex PCR and then size-selected and purified. The libraries were sequenced on an Illumina HiSeq2000 using paired-end 100 bp reads. As for the original processing: SOAPnuke was used to process the raw data, removing reads that contained adapters or uncalled bases, had a mean Phred below 15, or lacked an exact match to the constant primer or identifier. COPE v1.2.5 was used to merge the high-quality paired reads, and each unique nucleotide sequence was defined as a clonotype. Clonotypes were aligned to IMGT TRBV, TRBD and TRBJ reference segments using MiTCR v1.1. Only V-J combinations with frequency above 0.0001, covering 99% to 99.2% of repertoires, were analysed. The TCS score was defined as the ratio of F50 (clonal expansion) to E x V (chaos), calculated using BLOSUM62-based TCRdist between CDR3 peptides within each V-J. Welch's t-statistics and random forest reduced 500 to 650 V-J features to some 14, which were used in a naive Bayes classifier (R e1071). TCRdb ran its own pipeline on the public reads, namely fastp trimming at Q25 and MiXCR clone calling, and kept in-frame beta chains. Rows are unified per CDR3 protein, each entry keeping the most common DNA and genes. Clone size and V and J calls follow TCRdb, not the original study. For this sample there are hundreds of thousands of distinct CDR3 sequences; 18% appear just once. The ten largest clonotypes hold approximately 15% of the sample.

The hyperthyroidism patients were between 18 and 65 years old and newly diagnosed, with a disease duration of less than 2 months. Patients with uncontrolled infections, other autoimmune diseases, pregnancy or lactation were excluded. Clinical symptoms, serum thyroxine and TRAb, thyroid ultrasound, and orbital computed tomography formed the basis for the diagnoses. Blood from progressor patients was drawn when they were first diagnosed with hyperthyroidism, before any ophthalmopathy symptoms appeared. Ficoll-Paque density gradient centrifugation was used to isolate PBMCs from around 10 ml of fresh peripheral blood. Progressor patients were defined as those initially diagnosed with Graves' hyperthyroidism in whom ophthalmopathy developed during follow-up. Total RNA was extracted using Trizol reagent, and RNA quality was assessed on an Agilent 2100 Bioanalyzer. As for this clonotype: It has no known antigen specificity. Relative to the germline gene, one junction end is altered; a read error may explain this.

CDR1 and CDR2 are read off the germline V gene as MNHEY and SVGEGT. The CDR3 contains 14 residues, cysteine and phenylalanine counted. This entry keeps only the CDR3 DNA: 42 bases, framed from base 1. The sequence joins TRBV6-2 or TRBV6-3 to TRBJ1-3; 7 central nucleotides agree with TRBD1. Sequencing used blood. This clonotype originated in a woman in her fifties or sixties with Graves' hyperthyroidism that later progressed to Graves' ophthalmopathy. The DNA reads as follows: TGTGTCAGCAGTCCGGGACAGCTCCGGAACACCATATATTTT. It translates to CVSSPGQLRNTIYF.